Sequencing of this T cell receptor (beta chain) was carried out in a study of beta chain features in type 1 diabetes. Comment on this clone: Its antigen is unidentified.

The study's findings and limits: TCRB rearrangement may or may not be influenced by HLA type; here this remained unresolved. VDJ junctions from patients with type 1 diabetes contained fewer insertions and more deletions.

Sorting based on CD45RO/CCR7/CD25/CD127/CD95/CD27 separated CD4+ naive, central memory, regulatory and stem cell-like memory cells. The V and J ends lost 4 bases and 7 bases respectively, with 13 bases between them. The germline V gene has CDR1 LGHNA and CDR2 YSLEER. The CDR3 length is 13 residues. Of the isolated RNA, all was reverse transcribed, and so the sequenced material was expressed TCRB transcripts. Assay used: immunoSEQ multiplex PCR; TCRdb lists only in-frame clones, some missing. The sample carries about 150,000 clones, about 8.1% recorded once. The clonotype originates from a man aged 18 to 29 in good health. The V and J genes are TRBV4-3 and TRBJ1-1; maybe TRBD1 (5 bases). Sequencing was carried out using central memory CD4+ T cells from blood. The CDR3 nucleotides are TGCGCCAGCAGCCGAGCGGGGGTTAGTGAAGCTTTCTTT. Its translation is CASSRAGVSEAFF.